This TCR beta chain was observed in a study of shared clonotypes between healthy human individuals. Deletions cut 3 bases from V and 4 bases from J, with 12 bases between. Germline lookup yields CDR1 KGHSH and CDR2 LQKENI. This CDR3 region has 14 residues. Repertoires were generated with immunoSEQ multiplex PCR, while TCRdb's copy carries only in-frame clones and drops some. The sample comprises about 2.4 million clones, 93% of which are singletons, and 0.36% rests with the top ten. This TCR was sampled from a young man in good health. Some clones in this sample may be carry-over from other donors' samples. The V call is TRBV18, the J call TRBJ1-1; no definite D call. The sequencing sample was made of naive CD4+ T cells from PBMCs. Described subset: CD45RA+ positively selected. The CDR3 DNA reads as TGTGCCAGCTCACCTAAGGAGGGTGGCACTGAAGCTTTCTTT. This codes for CASSPKEGGTEAFF.